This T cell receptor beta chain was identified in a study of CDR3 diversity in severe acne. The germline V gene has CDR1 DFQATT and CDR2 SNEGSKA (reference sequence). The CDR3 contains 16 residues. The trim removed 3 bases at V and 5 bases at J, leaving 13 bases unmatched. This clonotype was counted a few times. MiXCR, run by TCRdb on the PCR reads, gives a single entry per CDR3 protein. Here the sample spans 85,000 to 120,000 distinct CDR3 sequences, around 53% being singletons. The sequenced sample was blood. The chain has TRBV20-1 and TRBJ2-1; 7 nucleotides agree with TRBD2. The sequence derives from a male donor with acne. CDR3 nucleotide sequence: TGCAGTGCTAGGGATGATTATTGGCGGGAGAACAATGAGCAGTTCTTC. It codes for CSARDDYWRENNEQFF.